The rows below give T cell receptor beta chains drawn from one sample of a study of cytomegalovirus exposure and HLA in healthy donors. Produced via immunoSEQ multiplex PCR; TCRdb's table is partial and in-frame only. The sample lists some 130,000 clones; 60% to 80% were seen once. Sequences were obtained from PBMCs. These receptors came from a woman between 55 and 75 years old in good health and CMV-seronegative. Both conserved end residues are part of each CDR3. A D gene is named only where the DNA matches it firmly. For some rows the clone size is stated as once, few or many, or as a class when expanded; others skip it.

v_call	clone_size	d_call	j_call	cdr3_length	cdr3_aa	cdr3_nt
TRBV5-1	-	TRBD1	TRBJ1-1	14	CASSPTGAYTEAFF	TGCGCCAGCAGCCCTACAGGGGCGTACACTGAAGCTTTCTTT
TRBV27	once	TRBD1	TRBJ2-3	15	CASGPQGLRTDTQYF	TGTGCCAGCGGCCCACAGGGGCTCCGCACAGATACGCAGTATTTT
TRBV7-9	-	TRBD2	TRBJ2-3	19	CASSSPPLAGVVLTDTQYF	TGTGCCAGCAGCTCCCCCCCACTAGCGGGAGTGGTTTTGACAGATACGCAGTATTTT
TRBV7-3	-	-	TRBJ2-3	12	CASSPEADTQYF	TGTGCCAGCAGCCCCGAGGCAGATACGCAGTATTTT
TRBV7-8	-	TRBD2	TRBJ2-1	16	CASSLVSGGSYNEQFF	TGTGCCAGCAGCTTAGTGAGCGGGGGGTCCTACAATGAGCAGTTCTTC
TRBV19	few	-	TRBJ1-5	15	CASSIVWGGYQPQHF	TGTGCCAGTAGTATAGTTTGGGGGGGCTATCAGCCCCAGCATTTT
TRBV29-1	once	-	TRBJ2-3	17	CSVVPDSPLTVTDTQYF	TGCAGCGTTGTCCCTGACAGCCCTCTAACAGTCACAGATACGCAGTATTTT
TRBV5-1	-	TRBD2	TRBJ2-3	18	CASSPGFIAGTYTDTQYF	TGCGCCAGCAGCCCGGGTTTTATAGCGGGGACCTACACAGATACGCAGTATTTT
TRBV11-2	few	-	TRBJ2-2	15	CASSLLQGATGELFF	TGTGCCAGCAGCTTACTACAGGGTGCCACCGGGGAGCTGTTTTTT
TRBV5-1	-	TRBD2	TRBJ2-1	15	CASSSLGGSVNEQFF	TGCGCCAGCAGCTCCCTGGGGGGGTCAGTCAATGAGCAGTTCTTC
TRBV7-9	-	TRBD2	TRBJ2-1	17	CASSLGGLAEAYNEQFF	TGTGCCAGCAGCTTAGGCGGACTAGCTGAGGCCTACAATGAGCAGTTCTTC
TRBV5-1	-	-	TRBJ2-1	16	CASSPLVGGGDNEQFF	TGCGCCAGCAGCCCGCTGGTAGGCGGAGGGGACAATGAGCAGTTCTTC
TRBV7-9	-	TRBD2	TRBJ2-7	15	CASSSSTSPAYEQYF	TGTGCCAGCAGCTCCTCGACTAGCCCGGCCTACGAGCAGTACTTC
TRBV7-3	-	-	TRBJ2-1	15	CASSLTAGLNNEQFF	TGTGCCAGCAGCTTAACGGCTGGTTTGAACAATGAGCAGTTCTTC
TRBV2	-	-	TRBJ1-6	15	CASSPDSRHNSPLHF	TGTGCCAGCAGTCCGGACTCTCGGCATAATTCACCCCTCCACTTT
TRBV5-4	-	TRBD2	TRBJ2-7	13	CASSLAGSYEQYF	TGTGCCAGCAGCCTAGCGGGATCGTACGAGCAGTACTTC
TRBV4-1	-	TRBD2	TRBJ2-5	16	CASSQGLAGGEETQYF	TGCGCCAGCAGCCAAGGACTAGCGGGGGGTGAGGAGACCCAGTACTTC
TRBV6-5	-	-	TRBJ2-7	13	CASSYGGSYEQYF	TGTGCCAGCAGTTACGGCGGGTCCTACGAGCAGTACTTC
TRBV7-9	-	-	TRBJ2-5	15	CASRPSGTSQETQYF	TGTGCCAGCAGGCCTTCGGGCACTAGCCAAGAGACCCAGTACTTC
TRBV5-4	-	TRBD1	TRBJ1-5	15	CASSLAGTGNQPQHF	TGTGCCAGCAGCTTGGCTGGGACAGGTAATCAGCCCCAGCATTTT
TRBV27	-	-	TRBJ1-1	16	CASSPFGAGGGTEAFF	TGTGCCAGCAGTCCTTTTGGTGCCGGGGGGGGCACTGAAGCTTTCTTT
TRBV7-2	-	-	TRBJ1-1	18	CASSAGAGGGFFYTEAFF	TGTGCCAGCAGCGCGGGGGCAGGCGGAGGGTTCTTCTACACTGAAGCTTTCTTT
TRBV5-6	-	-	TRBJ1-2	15	CASSLGARAFYGYTF	TGTGCCAGCAGCTTGGGGGCCAGAGCTTTTTATGGCTACACCTTC
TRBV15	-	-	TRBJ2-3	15	CATRGGGGSTDTQYF	TGTGCCACCAGGGGAGGTGGCGGGAGCACAGATACGCAGTATTTT
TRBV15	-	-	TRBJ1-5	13	CATSAGRDQPQHF	TGTGCCACCAGCGCCGGGCGGGATCAGCCCCAGCATTTT
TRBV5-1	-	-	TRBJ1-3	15	CASSYDGGIGNTIYF	TGCGCCAGCAGCTATGATGGGGGGATCGGAAACACCATATATTTT
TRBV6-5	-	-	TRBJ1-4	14	CASSYNRMDEKLFF	TGTGCCAGCAGTTATAACAGGATGGATGAAAAACTGTTTTTT